This passage covers 24 T cell receptor beta chains from one sample sequenced in a study of CD8 T cells in ankylosing spondylitis. Via MiXCR, TCRdb re-called the 5' RACE reads, giving one row per CDR3 protein. There are hundreds of thousands of distinct CDR3 sequences in the sample; more than 15% occur only once, and just over 1% lies in the top ten. The study's findings and limits: Ankylosing spondylitis blood appeared to carry a characteristic TCR beta motif of 7 or 8 highly homologous variants.

For these receptors, no antigen is known. The specimen was blood, either unsorted or a sorted T cell fraction (not recorded which). The origin of the receptors is a male donor with ankylosing spondylitis.

This clonotype was detected only a few times. V gene TRBV18 combines with J gene TRBJ2-1; TRBD2 aligns across 8 bases. J gave up 2 bases and V 4 bases, and 4 bases lay outside the gene matches. The germline V gene encodes CDR1 KGHSH and CDR2 LQKENI. This CDR3 is 15 amino acids long. The CDR3 region is CASSQTSVPYNEQFF. Here the CDR3 DNA reads TGTGCCAGCTCACAGACTAGCGTCCCCTACAATGAGCAGTTCTTC.

This clonotype was detected only a few times. The V gene is TRBV5-1, the J gene TRBJ2-7; a weak D match, TRBD1 (6 bases). The germline CDR1 and CDR2 sequences are SGHRS and YFSETQ. CDR3 length: 14 amino acids. V was trimmed by 4 bases and J by 2 bases, leaving 13 bases between them. In DNA, the CDR3 is TGCGCCAGCAGCATTCAGGGGACCACCTACGAGCAGTACTTC. Its protein product is CASSIQGTTYEQYF.

The rearrangement joins TRBV5-6 to TRBJ2-3; 7 nucleotides align to TRBD2. The germline V gene encodes CDR1 SGHDT and CDR2 YYEEEE. This CDR3 contains 14 residues. J gave up 4 bases and V 5 bases, and 7 bases lay outside the gene matches. DNA of the CDR3: TGTGCCAGCAGAAGACGGGGGGTCCCAGATACGCAGTATTTT. It yields the protein CASRRRGVPDTQYF.

In its sample, this clonotype was seen a few times. The chain carries TRBV4-1 and TRBJ1-2, with D tentatively TRBD1 (5 bases). V shed 4 bases and J shed 8 bases, with 17 bases lying between them. The CDR3 is made up of 14 amino acids. In germline, CDR1 is MGHRA, CDR2 YSYEKL. CDR3 DNA: TGCGCCAGCAGCCCAGGGACGGGCCAGAGAGGCTACACCTTC. Translation: CASSPGTGQRGYTF.

The sample holds a few counts of this clonotype. V is TRBV12-3 or TRBV12-4 and J is TRBJ2-5, with 9 bases fitting TRBD2. The CDR3 is 15 amino acids. V gave up 2 bases and J gave up 5 bases; unmatched junction bases: 6. As DNA, the CDR3 is TGTGCCAGCAGTTTATTAGCGGGAGAGAGGGAGACCCAGTACTTC. Encoded protein: CASSLLAGERETQYF.

The J gene is TRBJ2-5, the V gene TRBV9; 8 bases are a match to TRBD1. Germline assignment: CDR1 SGDLS and CDR2 YYNGEE. Unmatched junction bases numbered 9, after V lost 3 bases and J lost 5 bases. This CDR3 comprises 15 residues. CDR3 sequence: CASSAGQGRRETQYF. The CDR3 DNA reads as TGTGCCAGCAGCGCCGGACAGGGAAGGCGGGAGACCCAGTACTTC.

The V call is TRBV12-3 or TRBV12-4, the J call TRBJ2-1, with D perhaps TRBD1 (5 bases). The length of the CDR3 is 15 residues. V was trimmed by 5 bases and J by 1 base, leaving 12 bases between them. CDR3: CASSRRQPSYNEQFF. The CDR3 DNA follows: TGTGCCAGCAGTCGAAGACAGCCTTCCTACAATGAGCAGTTCTTC.

This clonotype has only a few counts. This chain links TRBV11-3 with TRBJ2-3; D is perhaps TRBD2 (5 bases). Per germline, CDR1 SGHNT and CDR2 YENEEA. V was cut by 4 bases and J by 4 bases, with 15 bases left in between. The CDR3 spans 15 residues. For the CDR3, the DNA is TGTGCCAGCAGCTACCGGGCCCGAGGGTCAGATACGCAGTATTTT. The encoded protein is CASSYRARGSDTQYF.

This clonotype was observed at least ten times. J is TRBJ2-1 and V is TRBV15; 10 bases agree with TRBD2. The CDR3 is 18 amino acids. Germline CDR1 reads LNHNV; CDR2 reads YYDKDF (reference sequence). Trimming at V came to 1 base and at J to 8 bases, leaving 14 bases not matched to a gene. The CDR3 here is CATSRVKVGLAGVDEQFF. DNA of the CDR3: TGTGCCACCAGCAGAGTTAAGGTCGGGCTAGCGGGAGTGGATGAGCAGTTCTTC.

This clonotype has only a few counts. This chain joins TRBV5-8 and TRBJ2-5; 7 positions agree with TRBD2. This CDR3 comprises 15 residues. V lost 6 bases, J lost 5 bases, and 13 bases stayed unmatched. Germline V gives CDR1 SGHTS, CDR2 YDEGEE. CDR3 in DNA: TGTGCCAGCACGACGGGGAGGGGCTCTTTGGAGACCCAGTACTTC. Protein: CASTTGRGSLETQYF.

This clonotype was seen only a few times. The chain is built from TRBV5-5 and TRBJ1-4; 9 bases agree with TRBD1. The CDR3 runs to 14 residues. V was clipped by 4 bases and J by 3 bases; unmatched bases: 1. Germline lookup yields CDR1 SGHKS and CDR2 YYEKEE (reference sequence). CDR3 sequence (DNA): TGTGCCAGCAGCGGGACAGGGCCTAATGAAAAACTGTTTTTT. This gives the protein CASSGTGPNEKLFF.

This rearrangement joins TRBV7-3 to TRBJ1-1; 8 nucleotides match TRBD1. Losses at the gene ends were 5 bases for V and 12 bases for J; bases not matched to a gene: 11. The CDR3 runs to 13 residues. Germline CDR1 is SGHTA and CDR2 is FQGTGA. CDR3 DNA: TGTGCCAGCAGCCAGAGGTATGGACAGGGAACTTTCTTT. Translating it yields CASSQRYGQGTFF.

This clonotype was detected ten times or more. The chain employs TRBV12-3 or TRBV12-4 and TRBJ2-3; 9 positions match TRBD2. J was trimmed by 1 base and V by 5 bases; bases with no gene match: 4. The CDR3 has 15 residues. This CDR3 is CASSPSSGGTDTQYF. In DNA, the CDR3 is TGTGCCAGCAGTCCATCTAGCGGGGGCACAGATACGCAGTATTTT.

This sequence joins TRBV12-3 or TRBV12-4 and TRBJ2-3; 9 bases agree with TRBD2. The junction had 8 bases not matched to a gene; V was cut back by 7 bases and J by 6 bases. CDR3 length: 14 residues. CDR3 amino acids: CASKGLAFADTQYF. The CDR3 DNA sequence: TGTGCCAGCAAAGGACTAGCGTTTGCTGATACGCAGTATTTT.

This clonotype was observed a few times. V gene TRBV28 combines with J gene TRBJ1-2, with D maybe TRBD1 (6 bases). The CDR3 is made up of 16 amino acids. CDR1 MDHEN and CDR2 SYDVKM come from the germline V gene. The V and J ends lost 6 bases and 2 bases respectively, with 19 bases between them. The CDR3 loop reads CASSGVGQTLNYGYTF. The CDR3 DNA sequence: TGTGCCAGCAGCGGAGTAGGACAGACTCTAAACTATGGCTACACCTTC.

This clonotype was counted many times. The rearrangement joins TRBV10-3 to TRBJ2-1; TRBD2 matches 7 bases. Germline assignment: CDR1 ENHRY and CDR2 SYGVKD. The CDR3 runs to 15 residues. J lost 7 bases, V lost 5 bases, and 11 bases had no gene match. This CDR3 reads CAISTTAGSSNEQFF. In DNA form, the CDR3 reads TGTGCCATCAGTACCACAGCGGGGAGCTCAAATGAGCAGTTCTTC.

The chain employs TRBV2 and TRBJ1-1; 7 nucleotides align to TRBD1. CDR3 size: 14 residues. The V and J ends lost 6 bases and 3 bases, in that order; junction bases with no gene match: 7. The germline V gene encodes CDR1 SNHLY and CDR2 FYNNEI. The CDR3 nucleotides read TGTGCCAGCAGCGTTGGGACAGATCACACTGAAGCTTTCTTT. It is translated as CASSVGTDHTEAFF.

This chain connects TRBV20-1 to TRBJ2-2; D is uncertain. The CDR3 extends over 13 amino acids. Looked up from germline, CDR1 is DFQATT and CDR2 is SNEGSKA (reference sequence). With 1 base removed from V and 3 bases from J, the gap between germline ends came to 6 bases. The CDR3: CSARGPYTGELFF. CDR3 bases: TGCAGTGCTAGAGGGCCCTACACCGGGGAGCTGTTTTTT.

This clonotype was found once. The chain carries TRBV10-3 and TRBJ1-3, with 7 bases lining up with TRBD1. Germline-derived CDR1 and CDR2 are ENHRY and SYGVKD. With 3 bases clipped from V and 2 bases from J, the junction kept 4 bases outside the gene matches. The CDR3 consists of 15 residues. The CDR3 coding sequence is TGTGCCATCAGTGACCCGACAGGGACTGGAAACACCATATATTTT. Its translation: CAISDPTGTGNTIYF.

The sample holds many counts of this clonotype. The chain is built from TRBV12-3 or TRBV12-4 and TRBJ2-5; D might be TRBD2 (5 bases). V lost 6 bases, J lost 4 bases, and 18 bases lay in between. The CDR3 runs to 15 residues. The CDR3 sequence is CASSSPSDLRETQYF. CDR3 sequence (DNA): TGTGCCAGCAGCTCCCCTTCGGACTTACGAGAGACCCAGTACTTC.

This clonotype was observed a handful of times. This chain joins TRBV5-1 and TRBJ1-5; TRBD1 is a possible D gene (5 bases). Trimming shortened V by 0 bases and J by 7 bases, and 11 bases separated the two germline ends. Germline CDR1 and CDR2: SGHRS and YFSETQ. CDR3 size: 14 residues. CDR3 loop: CASSLGGREQPQHF. The CDR3 DNA follows: TGCGCCAGCAGCTTGGGGGGGAGGGAACAGCCCCAGCATTTT.

The chain uses TRBV3-1 and TRBJ2-7; tentatively, D is TRBD1 (6 bases). Trimming pared 4 bases from V and 3 bases from J, leaving 19 bases between. CDR3 length equals 16 residues. Germline V gives CDR1 LGHDT, CDR2 YNNKEL (reference sequence). The CDR3 coding sequence is TGTGCCAGCAGCCCCCTTGGTTGGGTAGGGGGCTACGAGCAGTACTTC. This translates into CASSPLGWVGGYEQYF.

This clonotype occurred a few times. The rearrangement uses TRBV6-2 or TRBV6-3 and TRBJ2-1; 9 bases are shared with TRBD2. Germline loops: CDR1 MNHEY, CDR2 SVGEGT. The CDR3 length is 15 residues. The V segment lost 6 bases and the J segment 0 bases; nucleotides outside the gene matches: 3. The CDR3 loop reads CASRKAGGSYNEQFF. CDR3 bases: TGTGCCAGCAGAAAAGCGGGGGGCTCCTACAATGAGCAGTTCTTC.

V gene TRBV9 combines with J gene TRBJ1-1; a possible D gene is TRBD1 (5 bases). The CDR3 is made up of 15 amino acids. Germline V gene data show CDR1 as SGDLS and CDR2 as YYNGEE. V was cut by 1 base and J by 6 bases, with 16 bases left in between. The CDR3 sequence is CASSVTVTVGAEAFF. For the CDR3, the DNA is TGTGCCAGCAGCGTAACAGTGACAGTTGGAGCTGAAGCTTTCTTT.